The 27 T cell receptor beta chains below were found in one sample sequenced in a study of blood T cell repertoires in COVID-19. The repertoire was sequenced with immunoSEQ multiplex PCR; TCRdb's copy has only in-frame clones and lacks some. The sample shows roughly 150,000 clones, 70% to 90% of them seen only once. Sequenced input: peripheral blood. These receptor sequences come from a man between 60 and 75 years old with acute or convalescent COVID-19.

The DNA for the CDR3 is TGTGCCAGCAGCTTAGCCCAGGGGGCCTATGAGCAGTTCTTC. As protein: CASSLAQGAYEQFF. The rearrangement uses TRBV7-9 and TRBJ2-1; 8 bases map to TRBD1. Germline CDR1 SEHNR, CDR2 FQNEAQ (reference sequence). The CDR3 loop spans 14 amino acids. Losses at the gene ends were 0 bases for V and 8 bases for J; bases not matched to a gene: 3.

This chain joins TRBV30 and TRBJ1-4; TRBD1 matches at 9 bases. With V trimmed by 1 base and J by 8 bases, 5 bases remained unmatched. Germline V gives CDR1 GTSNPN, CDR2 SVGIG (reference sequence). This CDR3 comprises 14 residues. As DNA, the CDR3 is TGTGCCTGGAGTGAAGGGACAGGGCACGAAAAACTGTTTTTT. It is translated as CAWSEGTGHEKLFF.

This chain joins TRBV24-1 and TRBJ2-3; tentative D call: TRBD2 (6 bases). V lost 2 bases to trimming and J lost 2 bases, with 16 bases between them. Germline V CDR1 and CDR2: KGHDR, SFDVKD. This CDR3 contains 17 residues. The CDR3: CATSDSTRGYNTDTQYF. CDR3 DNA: TGTGCCACCAGTGATTCGACTAGGGGCTATAACACAGATACGCAGTATTTT.

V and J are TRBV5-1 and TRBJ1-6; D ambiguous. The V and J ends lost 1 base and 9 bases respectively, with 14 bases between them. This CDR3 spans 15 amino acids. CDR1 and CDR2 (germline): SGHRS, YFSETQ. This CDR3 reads CASSLPGGEGSPLHF. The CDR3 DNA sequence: TGCGCCAGCAGCTTGCCCGGTGGAGAGGGTTCACCCCTCCACTTT.

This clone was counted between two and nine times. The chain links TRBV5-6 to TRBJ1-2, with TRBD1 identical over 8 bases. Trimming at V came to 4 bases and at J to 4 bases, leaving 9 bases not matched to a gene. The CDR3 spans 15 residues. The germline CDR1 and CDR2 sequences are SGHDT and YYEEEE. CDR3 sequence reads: CASSRPGQGGYGYTF. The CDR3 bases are TGTGCCAGCAGCCGCCCTGGACAGGGCGGCTATGGCTACACCTTC.

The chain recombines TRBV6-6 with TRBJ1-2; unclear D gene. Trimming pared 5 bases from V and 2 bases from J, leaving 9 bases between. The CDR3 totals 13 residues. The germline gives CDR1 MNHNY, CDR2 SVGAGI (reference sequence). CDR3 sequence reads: CASSIDTNYGYTF. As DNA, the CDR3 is TGTGCCAGCAGTATCGACACCAACTATGGCTACACCTTC.

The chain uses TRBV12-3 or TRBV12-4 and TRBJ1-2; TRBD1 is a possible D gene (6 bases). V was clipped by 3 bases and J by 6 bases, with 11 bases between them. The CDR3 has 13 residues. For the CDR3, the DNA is TGTGCCAGCAGTTTTCCCAGGGGCGATGGCTACACCTTC. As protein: CASSFPRGDGYTF.

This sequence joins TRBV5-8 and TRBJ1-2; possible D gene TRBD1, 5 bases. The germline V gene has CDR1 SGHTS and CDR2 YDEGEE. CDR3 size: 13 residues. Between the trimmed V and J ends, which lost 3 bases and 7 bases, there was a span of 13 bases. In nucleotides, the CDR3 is TGTGCCAGCAGCTCTGACAGAAGGGGTGGCTACACCTTC. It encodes CASSSDRRGGYTF.

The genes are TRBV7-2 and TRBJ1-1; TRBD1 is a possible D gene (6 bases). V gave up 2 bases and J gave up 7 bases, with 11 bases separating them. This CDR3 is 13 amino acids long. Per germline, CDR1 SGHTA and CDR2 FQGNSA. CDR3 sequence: CASSLFRGGEAFF. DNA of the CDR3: TGTGCCAGCAGCTTATTCCGAGGGGGTGAAGCTTTCTTT. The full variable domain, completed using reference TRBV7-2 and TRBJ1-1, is GAGVSQSPSNKVTEKGKDVELRCDPISGHTALYWYRQSLGQGLEFLIYFQGNSAPDKSGLPSDRFSAERTGGSVSTLTIQRTQQEDSAVYLCASSLFRGGEAFFGQGTRLTVV.

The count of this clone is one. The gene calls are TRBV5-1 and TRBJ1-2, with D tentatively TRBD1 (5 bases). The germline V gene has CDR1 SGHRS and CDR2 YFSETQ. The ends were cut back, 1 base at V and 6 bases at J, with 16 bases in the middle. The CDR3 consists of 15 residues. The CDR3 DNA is TGCGCCAGCAGCTTGTCGACCGGAAGGGGCGATGGCTACACCTTC. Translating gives CASSLSTGRGDGYTF.

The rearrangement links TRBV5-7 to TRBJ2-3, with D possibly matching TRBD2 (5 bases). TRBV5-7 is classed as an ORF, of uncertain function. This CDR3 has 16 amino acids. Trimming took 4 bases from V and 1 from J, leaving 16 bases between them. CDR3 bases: TGTGCCAGCAGCGACCGGGAAAGCTGGGGCACAGATACGCAGTATTTT. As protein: CASSDRESWGTDTQYF.

The chain's CDR3 is CASSYQLTGAFYNSPLHF. In DNA, the CDR3 is TGTGCCAGCAGTTACCAACTGACAGGGGCTTTCTATAATTCACCCCTCCACTTT. V and J are TRBV6-2 or TRBV6-3 and TRBJ1-6; TRBD1 aligns across 8 bases. Germline CDR1 and CDR2: MNHEY and SVGEGT. The CDR3 is 18 residues long. V trimming: 2 bases; J trimming: 3 bases; junction bases outside the gene matches: 9.

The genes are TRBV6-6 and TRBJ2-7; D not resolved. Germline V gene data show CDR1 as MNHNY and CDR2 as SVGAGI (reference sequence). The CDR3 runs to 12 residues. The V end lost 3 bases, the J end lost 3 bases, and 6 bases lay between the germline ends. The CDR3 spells CASSYSLYEQYF. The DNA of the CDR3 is TGTGCCAGCAGTTATAGTCTCTACGAGCAGTACTTC.

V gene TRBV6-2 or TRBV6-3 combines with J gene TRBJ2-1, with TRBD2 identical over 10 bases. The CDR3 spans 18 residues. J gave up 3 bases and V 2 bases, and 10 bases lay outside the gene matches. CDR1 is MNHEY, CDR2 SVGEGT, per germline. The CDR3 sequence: CASSYRSGGRSFYNEQFF. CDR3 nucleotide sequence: TGTGCCAGCAGTTACCGTAGCGGGGGGCGTAGCTTCTACAATGAGCAGTTCTTC.

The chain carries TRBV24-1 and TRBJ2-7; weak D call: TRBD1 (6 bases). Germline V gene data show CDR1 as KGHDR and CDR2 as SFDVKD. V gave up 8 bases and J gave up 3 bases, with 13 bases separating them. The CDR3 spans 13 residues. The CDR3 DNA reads TGTGCCACCAACAGGGTATTTTACTACGAGCAGTACTTC. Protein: CATNRVFYYEQYF.

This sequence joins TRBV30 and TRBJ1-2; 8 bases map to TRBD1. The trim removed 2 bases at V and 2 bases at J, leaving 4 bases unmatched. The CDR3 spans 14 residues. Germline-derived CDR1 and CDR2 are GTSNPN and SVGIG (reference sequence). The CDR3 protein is CAWSWAGGNYGYTF. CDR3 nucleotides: TGTGCCTGGAGTTGGGCAGGGGGCAACTATGGCTACACCTTC.

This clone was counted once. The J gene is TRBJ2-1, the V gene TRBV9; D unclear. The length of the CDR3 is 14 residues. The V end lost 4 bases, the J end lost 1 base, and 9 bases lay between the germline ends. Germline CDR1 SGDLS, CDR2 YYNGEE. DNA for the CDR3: TGTGCCAGCAGCATCACTTTATCCTACAATGAGCAGTTCTTC. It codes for CASSITLSYNEQFF.

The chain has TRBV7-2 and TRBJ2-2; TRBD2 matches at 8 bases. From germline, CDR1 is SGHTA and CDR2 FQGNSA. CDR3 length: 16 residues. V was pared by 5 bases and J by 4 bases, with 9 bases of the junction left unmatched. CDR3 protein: CASSQSGAGGTGELFF. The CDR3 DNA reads TGTGCCAGCAGCCAAAGTGGGGCGGGGGGCACCGGGGAGCTGTTTTTT. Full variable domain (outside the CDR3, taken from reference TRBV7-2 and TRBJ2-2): GAGVSQSPSNKVTEKGKDVELRCDPISGHTALYWYRQSLGQGLEFLIYFQGNSAPDKSGLPSDRFSAERTGGSVSTLTIQRTQQEDSAVYLCASSQSGAGGTGELFFGEGSRLTVL.

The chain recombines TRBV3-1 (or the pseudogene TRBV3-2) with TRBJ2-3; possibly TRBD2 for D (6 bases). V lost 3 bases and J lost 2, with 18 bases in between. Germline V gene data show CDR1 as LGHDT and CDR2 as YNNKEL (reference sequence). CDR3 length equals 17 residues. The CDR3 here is CASSQLPGTFFTDTQYF. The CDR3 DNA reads TGTGCCAGCAGCCAGCTTCCCGGGACTTTTTTCACAGATACGCAGTATTTT.

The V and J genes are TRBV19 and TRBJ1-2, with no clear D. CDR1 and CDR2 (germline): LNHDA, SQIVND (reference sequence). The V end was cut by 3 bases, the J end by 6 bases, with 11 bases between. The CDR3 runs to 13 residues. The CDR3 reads CASSIGRGDGYTF. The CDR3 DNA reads TGTGCCAGTAGTATCGGCCGCGGGGATGGCTACACCTTC.

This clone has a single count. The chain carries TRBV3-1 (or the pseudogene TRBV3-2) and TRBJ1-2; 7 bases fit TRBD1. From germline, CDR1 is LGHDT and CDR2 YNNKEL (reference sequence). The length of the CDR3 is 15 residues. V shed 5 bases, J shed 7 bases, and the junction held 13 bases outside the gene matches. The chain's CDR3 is CASSGRTGGSSGYTF. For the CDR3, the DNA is TGTGCCAGCAGCGGACGGACAGGAGGTAGTTCTGGCTACACCTTC.

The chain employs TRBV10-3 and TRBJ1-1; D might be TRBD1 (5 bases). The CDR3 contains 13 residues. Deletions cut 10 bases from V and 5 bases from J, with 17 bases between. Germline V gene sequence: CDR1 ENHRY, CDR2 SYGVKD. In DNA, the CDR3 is TGTGCCACCAGGGTGGGCGTAGAGACTGAAGCTTTCTTT. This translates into CATRVGVETEAFF.

The CDR3 here is CAWNRGDSPLHF. For the CDR3, the DNA is TGTGCCTGGAACAGGGGAGATTCACCCCTCCACTTT. V and J are TRBV30 and TRBJ1-6; 7 bases agree with TRBD1. This CDR3 region has 12 residues. Germline trimming cut 4 bases from V and 8 bases from J; bases unmatched to any gene: 2. Germline V gives CDR1 GTSNPN, CDR2 SVGIG (reference sequence).

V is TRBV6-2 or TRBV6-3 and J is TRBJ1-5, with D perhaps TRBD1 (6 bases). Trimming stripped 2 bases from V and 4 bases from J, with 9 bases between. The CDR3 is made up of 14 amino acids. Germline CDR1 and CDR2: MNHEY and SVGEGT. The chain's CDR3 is CASSYPGQNQPQHF. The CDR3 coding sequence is TGTGCCAGCAGTTACCCTGGACAGAATCAGCCCCAGCATTTT.

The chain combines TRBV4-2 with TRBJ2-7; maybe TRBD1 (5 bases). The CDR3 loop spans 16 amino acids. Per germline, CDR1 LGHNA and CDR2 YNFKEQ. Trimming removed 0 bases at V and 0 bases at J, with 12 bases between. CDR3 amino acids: CASSQDFWGASYEQYF. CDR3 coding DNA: TGTGCCAGCAGCCAAGATTTCTGGGGCGCCTCCTACGAGCAGTACTTC.

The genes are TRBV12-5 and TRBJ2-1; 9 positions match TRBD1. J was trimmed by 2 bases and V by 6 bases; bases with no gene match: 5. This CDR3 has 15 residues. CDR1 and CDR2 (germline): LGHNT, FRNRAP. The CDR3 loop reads CASGHGQGTYNEQFF. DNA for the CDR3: TGTGCTAGTGGCCATGGACAGGGGACCTACAATGAGCAGTTCTTC.

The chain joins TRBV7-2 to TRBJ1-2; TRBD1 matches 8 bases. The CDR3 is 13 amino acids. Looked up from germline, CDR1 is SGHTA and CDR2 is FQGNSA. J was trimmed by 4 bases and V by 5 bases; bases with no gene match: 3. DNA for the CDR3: TGTGCCAGCAGCCCCGACAGGGGCTATGGCTACACCTTC. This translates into CASSPDRGYGYTF.